One sample yielded the 24 T cell receptor beta chains listed below, sequenced in a study of blood T cell repertoires in COVID-19. The protocol was immunoSEQ multiplex PCR, while the TCRdb copy is restricted to in-frame clones and leaves out a portion. The sample lists fewer than 200,000 clones, roughly 80% occurring once. Material for sequencing was peripheral blood. These receptors were collected from a woman older than 75 with COVID-19, enrolled during active disease.

The gene calls are TRBV7-9 and TRBJ2-2, with 7 bases aligning to TRBD1. This CDR3 has 13 amino acids. CDR1 SEHNR and CDR2 FQNEAQ come from the germline V gene (reference sequence). The V segment lost 6 bases and the J segment 6 bases; nucleotides outside the gene matches: 4. As DNA, the CDR3 is TGTGCCAGCAGACCCCAGGGGGCCGGGGAGCTGTTTTTT. Its protein product is CASRPQGAGELFF.

V and J are TRBV6-2 or TRBV6-3 and TRBJ1-5; D perhaps matches TRBD1 (5 bases). The length of the CDR3 is 21 residues. V was shortened by 7 bases and J by 6 bases, with 37 bases between the two germline ends. CDR1 and CDR2 (germline): MNHEY, SVGEGT. The CDR3 sequence: CASTPTVGGYSRRGLVQPQHF. CDR3 sequence (DNA): TGTGCCAGCACCCCTACGGTCGGGGGTTATTCACGGCGGGGCTTGGTTCAGCCCCAGCATTTT.

This clone was seen at least ten times. The rearrangement joins TRBV5-1 to TRBJ1-6; the D is unclear. Looked up from germline, CDR1 is SGHRS and CDR2 is YFSETQ. The CDR3 has 14 amino acids. Trimming cost V 0 bases and J 6 bases, with 7 bases left between them. The CDR3 spells CASSLVEGNSPLHF. The CDR3 nucleotides are TGCGCCAGCAGCTTGGTGGAGGGTAATTCACCCCTCCACTTT.

V and J are TRBV7-3 and TRBJ2-7, with TRBD2 identical over 7 bases. CDR1 is SGHTA, CDR2 FQGTGA, per germline. The CDR3 is 14 amino acids. V was pared by 4 bases and J by 1 base, with 4 bases of the junction left unmatched. The CDR3 reads CASSSGGNSYEQYF. In DNA form, the CDR3 reads TGTGCCAGCAGCTCGGGGGGTAATTCCTACGAGCAGTACTTC.

The V gene is TRBV18, the J gene TRBJ2-3; D may be TRBD1 (5 bases). V was trimmed by 2 bases and J by 4 bases, leaving 7 bases between them. Germline V gene data show CDR1 as KGHSH and CDR2 as LQKENI. The CDR3 is made up of 13 amino acids. This chain's CDR3 is CASSPWGADTQYF. The CDR3 DNA sequence: TGTGCCAGCTCACCATGGGGCGCAGATACGCAGTATTTT.

The chain carries TRBV15 and TRBJ2-6; 7 bases match TRBD1. V lost 8 bases to trimming and J lost 0 bases; unmatched junction nucleotides: 10. CDR1 LNHNV and CDR2 YYDKDF come from the germline V gene (reference sequence). The length of the CDR3 is 17 residues. CDR3 region: CATWTGLHSSGANVLTF. For the CDR3, the DNA is TGTGCCACCTGGACAGGCCTACATTCCTCTGGGGCCAACGTCCTGACTTTC.

The V call is TRBV29-1, the J call TRBJ2-2; 9 nucleotides line up with TRBD2. Germline CDR1 SQVTM, CDR2 ANQGSEA. The CDR3 consists of 17 residues. This chain's CDR3 is CSVPALVREGYTGELFF. As DNA, the CDR3 is TGCAGTGTACCAGCCCTAGTGCGGGAGGGTTACACCGGGGAGCTGTTTTTT.

V is TRBV7-2 and J is TRBJ2-3; 8 nucleotides agree with TRBD1. V was clipped by 3 bases and J by 2 bases; unmatched bases: 1. Looked up from germline, CDR1 is SGHTA and CDR2 is FQGNSA. The CDR3 runs 14 residues. The chain's CDR3 is CASSFRGPTDTQYF. As DNA, the CDR3 is TGTGCCAGCAGCTTCAGGGGGCCCACAGATACGCAGTATTTT.

This chain links TRBV3-1 (or the pseudogene TRBV3-2) with TRBJ2-2, with D possibly being TRBD2 (6 bases). The CDR3 has 14 amino acids. Trimming took 4 bases from V and 5 from J, leaving 11 bases between them. Per germline, CDR1 LGHDT and CDR2 YNNKEL (reference sequence). For the CDR3, the DNA is TGTGCCAGCAGCCTACGGGGGTTAACCGGGGAGCTGTTTTTT. This gives the protein CASSLRGLTGELFF.

The V call is TRBV28, the J call TRBJ1-5; TRBD1 might be the D (6 bases). Trimming took off 0 bases at V and 3 bases at J, with 18 bases between the two ends. CDR3 length: 18 residues. Germline V gives CDR1 MDHEN, CDR2 SYDVKM. The CDR3 spells CASSLWVSSQGYNQPQHF. The CDR3 coding sequence is TGTGCCAGCAGTTTATGGGTTTCGTCACAGGGTTACAATCAGCCCCAGCATTTT.

V is TRBV7-9 and J is TRBJ2-2, with 7 bases identical to TRBD1. Germline CDR1 and CDR2: SEHNR and FQNEAQ (reference sequence). The CDR3 runs to 13 residues. V lost 4 bases and J lost 6; bases outside the gene matches: 2. DNA for the CDR3: TGTGCCAGCAGCTCGGGACAGCCCGGGGAGCTGTTTTTT. Translated: CASSSGQPGELFF.

A single count supports this clone. The CDR3 region is CASRMPGTDTQYF. CDR3 DNA: TGTGCCAGCCGCATGCCAGGCACAGATACGCAGTATTTT. V gene TRBV6-5 combines with J gene TRBJ2-3; D is uncertain. Trimming shortened V by 8 bases and J by 1 base, and 10 bases separated the two germline ends. The CDR3 length is 13 residues. In germline, CDR1 is MNHEY, CDR2 SVGAGI.

The chain joins TRBV5-8 to TRBJ1-1; a weak D match, TRBD1 (5 bases). The ends were cut back, 7 bases at V and 5 bases at J, with 12 bases in the middle. The CDR3 totals 12 residues. Germline V gives CDR1 SGHTS, CDR2 YDEGEE. The CDR3 sequence is CASCRDWTEAFF. The CDR3 DNA follows: TGTGCCAGCTGCAGGGATTGGACTGAAGCTTTCTTT.

The chain joins TRBV11-2 to TRBJ2-3, with 12 nucleotides matching TRBD2. Germline V gives CDR1 SGHAT, CDR2 FQNNGV. The CDR3 spans 19 residues. The V gene end was trimmed by 1 base and the J gene end by 1 base; junction bases not matched to a gene: 9. The CDR3 DNA is TGTGCCAGCAGCTTAGTAAGGACTAGCGGGACATACGGCACAGATACGCAGTATTTT. Its translation: CASSLVRTSGTYGTDTQYF.

The chain has TRBV11-3 and TRBJ2-5; 7 bases match TRBD1. Germline V gives CDR1 SGHNT, CDR2 YENEEA. The V segment lost 5 bases and the J segment 0 bases; nucleotides outside the gene matches: 6. The CDR3 is 15 amino acids. In DNA form, the CDR3 reads TGTGCCAGCAGCACAGGGGCTGCGTACCAAGAGACCCAGTACTTC. Residues: CASSTGAAYQETQYF. Complete variable domain (other parts from reference TRBV11-3 and TRBJ2-5): EAGVVQSPRYKIIEKKQPVAFWCNPISGHNTLYWYLQNLGQGPELLIRYENEEAVDDSQLPKDRFSAERLKGVDSTLKIQPAELGDSAVYLCASSTGAAYQETQYFGPGTRLLVL.

This CDR3 is CASSLLAGGDTEAFF. The CDR3 nucleotides read TGTGCCAGTAGCCTCCTGGCGGGGGGCGACACTGAAGCTTTCTTT. J is TRBJ1-1 and V is TRBV19, with D possibly being TRBD1 (6 bases). The CDR3 consists of 15 residues. CDR1 is LNHDA, CDR2 SQIVND, per germline (reference sequence). The V end was cut by 6 bases, the J end by 3 bases, with 17 bases between.

This clone was seen only a few times. The CDR3 sequence is CASKEGNYNEQFF. CDR3 coding DNA: TGTGCCAGCAAGGAGGGGAACTACAATGAGCAGTTCTTC. The chain combines TRBV2 with TRBJ2-1; the D gene is possibly TRBD2 (6 bases). The CDR3 covers 13 residues. Per the germline V gene, CDR1 is SNHLY and CDR2 is FYNNEI. V was pared by 7 bases and J by 3 bases, with 10 bases between. Supplemented by reference TRBV2 and TRBJ2-1, the full variable domain reads EPEVTQTPSHQVTQMGQEVILRCVPISNHLYFYWYRQILGQKVEFLVSFYNNEISEKSEIFDDQFSVERPDGSNFTLKIRSTKLEDSAMYFCASKEGNYNEQFFGPGTRLTVL.

The chain has TRBV30 and TRBJ2-5, with 14 bases aligning to TRBD2. The germline V gene encodes CDR1 GTSNPN and CDR2 SVGIG (reference sequence). V shed 2 bases, J shed 4 bases, and the junction held 3 bases outside the gene matches. CDR3 size: 15 residues. In nucleotides, the CDR3 is TGTGCCTGGAGTCGACTAGCGGGGGGGCTAGAGACCCAGTACTTC. It yields the protein CAWSRLAGGLETQYF.

The chain joins TRBV29-1 to TRBJ1-6; 9 bases are a match to TRBD1. Germline CDR1 reads SQVTM; CDR2 reads ANQGSEA. J gave up 5 bases and V 6 bases, and 5 bases lay outside the gene matches. CDR3 size: 14 residues. The CDR3 region is CSVTTGGDNSPLHF. CDR3 DNA sequence: TGCAGCGTGACGACAGGGGGGGATAATTCACCCCTCCACTTT. The entire variable domain, with the rest obtained from reference TRBV29-1 and TRBJ1-6, is as follows: SAVISQKPSRDICQRGTSLTIQCQVDSQVTMMFWYRQQPGQSLTLIATANQGSEATYESGFVIDKFPISRPNLTFSTLTVSNMSPEDSSIYLCSVTTGGDNSPLHFGNGTRLTVT.

The table lists this clone with a few counts. The genes are TRBV3-1 (or the pseudogene TRBV3-2) and TRBJ2-5, with a possible D match to TRBD2 (5 bases). The CDR3 totals 15 residues. Per the germline V gene, CDR1 is LGHDT and CDR2 is YNNKEL (reference sequence). V gave up 4 bases and J gave up 2 bases, with 14 bases separating them. The CDR3 region is CASSPWTSGQETQYF. As DNA, the CDR3 is TGTGCCAGCAGCCCCTGGACGAGCGGACAAGAGACCCAGTACTTC.

The sample holds one count of this clone. The chain recombines TRBV7-2 with TRBJ2-7; TRBD1 matches 8 bases. The germline gives CDR1 SGHTA, CDR2 FQGNSA. Trimming removed 6 bases from V and 4 bases from J; junction bases left unmatched: 14. This CDR3 is 16 amino acids long. The CDR3, as DNA: TGTGCCAGCAGTCTTCCCTTATGGGACAGGCTATACGAGCAGTACTTC. Its protein is CASSLPLWDRLYEQYF.

The V gene is TRBV10-3, the J gene TRBJ2-7; a possible D gene is TRBD1 (5 bases). Trimming pared 2 bases from V and 3 bases from J, leaving 11 bases between. Germline V gene lookup returns CDR1 ENHRY and CDR2 SYGVKD. The CDR3 sequence is 14 residues long. The CDR3 sequence is CAISEGARSYEQYF. In nucleotides, the CDR3 is TGTGCCATCAGTGAGGGGGCTAGGAGCTACGAGCAGTACTTC.

The table lists this clone with a few counts. This chain joins TRBV27 and TRBJ1-6, with TRBD1 matching over 10 bases. CDR3 length: 16 amino acids. V lost 3 bases to trimming and J lost 7 bases; unmatched junction nucleotides: 6. The V gene's germline CDR1 is MNHEY and CDR2 SMNVEV (reference sequence). DNA for the CDR3: TGTGCCAGCAGTTTGGGACAGGGGCTTGAAAATTCACCCCTCCACTTT. Translating it yields CASSLGQGLENSPLHF.

The chain employs TRBV7-2 and TRBJ2-2, with 8 positions matching TRBD1. The CDR3 length is 16 residues. CDR1 and CDR2 (germline): SGHTA, FQGNSA. J was trimmed by 2 bases and V by 5 bases; bases with no gene match: 7. CDR3 sequence: CASSTDRDPNTGELFF. CDR3 sequence (DNA): TGTGCCAGCAGCACGGACAGGGACCCCAACACCGGGGAGCTGTTTTTT.